This T cell receptor beta chain was sequenced for a study of neurological immune-mediated disorders. This clonotype was recorded many times. The antigen remains undetermined. The germline CDR1 and CDR2 sequences are DFQATT and SNEGSKA (reference sequence). The V segment lost 0 bases and the J segment 2 bases; nucleotides outside the gene matches: 6. There are 15 residues in the CDR3. Study-level results: The multiple sclerosis repertoire cluster showed no association with any clinical or MRI feature. The authors stated that larger cohorts are needed.

Each CDR3 protein is one row after TCRdb ran MiXCR on the 5' RACE reads. The sample carries approximately 50,000 distinct CDR3 sequences, about 3.5% recorded once. The specimen sequenced was PBMCs. The chain uses TRBV20-1 and TRBJ2-7; TRBD2 matches at 8 bases. The clonotype originates from a man aged 25 to 40 with multiple sclerosis. The CDR3 loop is CSARDPLAGPYEQYF. The CDR3, as DNA: TGCAGTGCTAGAGATCCCCTAGCGGGCCCCTACGAGCAGTACTTC.